The source of this TCR beta chain is a study of T cells after yellow fever vaccination. Overall study context: With SMART-Seq v4 Ultra Low Input, the fractions containing low cell numbers were prepared. Study-wide points: There was a possibility that FACS-sorted repertoires contained abundant clonotypes contaminating from the bulk population. Booster samples showed a return of most primary-vaccination clones (around 96% CD4, 70% to 90% CD8).

Trimming left V 1 base short and J 2 bases short, with 11 bases between. Germline V lookup: CDR1 MNHEY, CDR2 SVGAGI. The CDR3 spans 16 residues. They built TCR cDNA with 5'RACE template switching, a step that put in a universal primer site and UMIs. TCRdb independently ran MiXCR on the 5' RACE reads; one entry per CDR3 protein. Of about 330,000 distinct CDR3 sequences listed, about 6.9% are singletons. This clonotype was seen more than once but under ten times. Its matching antigen is unknown. The material sequenced was PBMCs, taken about 41 days after the first yellow fever vaccination. The TCR was taken from a man aged 18 to 30 who received the YFV17D yellow fever vaccine. V is TRBV6-5 and J is TRBJ1-4; D possibly corresponds to TRBD1 (6 bases). CDR3 in amino acids: CASSYLGAATNEKLFF. CDR3 DNA sequence: TGTGCCAGCAGTTACTTGGGGGCGGCCACTAATGAAAAACTGTTTTTT.